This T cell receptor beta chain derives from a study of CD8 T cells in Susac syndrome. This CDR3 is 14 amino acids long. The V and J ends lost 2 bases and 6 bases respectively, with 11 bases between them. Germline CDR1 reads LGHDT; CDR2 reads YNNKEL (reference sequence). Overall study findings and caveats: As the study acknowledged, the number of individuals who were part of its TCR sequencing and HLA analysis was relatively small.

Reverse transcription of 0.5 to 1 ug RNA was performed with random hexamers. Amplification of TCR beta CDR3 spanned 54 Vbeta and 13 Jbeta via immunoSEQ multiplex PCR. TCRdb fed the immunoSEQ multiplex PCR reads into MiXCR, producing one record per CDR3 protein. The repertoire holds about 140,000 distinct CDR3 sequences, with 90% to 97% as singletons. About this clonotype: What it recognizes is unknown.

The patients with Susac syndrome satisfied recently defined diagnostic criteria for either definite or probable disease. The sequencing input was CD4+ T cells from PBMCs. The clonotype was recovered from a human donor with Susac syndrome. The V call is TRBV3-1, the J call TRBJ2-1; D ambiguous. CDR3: CASSQRVLGNEQFF. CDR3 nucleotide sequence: TGTGCCAGCAGCCAACGGGTGCTAGGCAATGAGCAGTTCTTC.